This TCR beta chain was sequenced for a study of cytomegalovirus exposure and HLA in healthy donors. Whole-study results and caveats: In a later analysis, V- and J-gene trimming of beta chains associated with a DCLRE1C missense variant, replicated independently.

The PCR employed 60 Vbeta primers together with 13 Jbeta primers. Profiling relied on immunoSEQ multiplex PCR, and the TCRdb table lists in-frame clones only, not all of them. The top ten hold over 2% of the sample, which has 120,000 to 150,000 clones, approximately 68% seen once. Worth noting for this clone: The target antigen is unknown.

The CDR3 sequence is 15 residues long. Germline CDR1 is KGHSH and CDR2 is LQKENI. The V and J ends lost 1 base and 1 base respectively, with 10 bases between them. This chain links TRBV18 with TRBJ1-1; D is uncertain. Specimen: PBMCs. The sequence was obtained from a man aged 35 to 55 in good health and CMV-seronegative. CDR3 amino acids: CASSPLPTTNTEAFF. CDR3 in DNA: TGTGCCAGCTCACCACTCCCTACCACGAACACTGAAGCTTTCTTT.